The entry below gives a single T cell receptor (beta chain) sequence along with its context. PCR involved 60 Vbeta and 13 Jbeta primers. The repertoire was sequenced with immunoSEQ multiplex PCR; TCRdb's copy has only in-frame clones and lacks some. This table has 150,000 or so clones, about two thirds appearing once. The sample comes from a study of cytomegalovirus exposure and HLA in healthy donors. Germline-derived CDR1 and CDR2 are LGHNA and YSLEER. CDR3 size: 17 residues. The V gene lost 0 bases and the J gene lost 4 bases, with 18 bases spanning the gap. The source material was PBMCs. This clonotype was obtained from a woman under 30 in good health and CMV-seronegative. The chain employs TRBV4-3 and TRBJ1-2; D is uncertain. The CDR3 loop reads CASSQDGPTAGTYGYTF. The CDR3 region has the DNA TGCGCCAGCAGCCAAGATGGGCCTACGGCGGGTACCTATGGCTACACCTTC.